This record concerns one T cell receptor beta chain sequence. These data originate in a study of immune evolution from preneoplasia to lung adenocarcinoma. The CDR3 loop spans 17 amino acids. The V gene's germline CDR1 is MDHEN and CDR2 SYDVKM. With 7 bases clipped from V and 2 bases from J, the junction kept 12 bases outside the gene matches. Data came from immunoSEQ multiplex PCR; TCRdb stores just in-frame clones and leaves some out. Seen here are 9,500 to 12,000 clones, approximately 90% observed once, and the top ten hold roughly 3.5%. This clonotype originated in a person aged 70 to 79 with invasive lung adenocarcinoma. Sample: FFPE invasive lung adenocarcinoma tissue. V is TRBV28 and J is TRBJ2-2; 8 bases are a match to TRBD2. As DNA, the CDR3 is TGTGCCAGCAAACCCACTAGCGGAGGGCTTAACACCGGGGAGCTGTTTTTT. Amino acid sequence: CASKPTSGGLNTGELFF. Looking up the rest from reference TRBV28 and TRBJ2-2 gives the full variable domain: DVKVTQSSRYLVKRTGEKVFLECVQDMDHENMFWYRQDPGLGLRLIYFSYDVKMKEKGDIPEGYSVSREKKERFSLILESASTNQTSMYLCASKPTSGGLNTGELFFGEGSRLTVL.